This T cell receptor beta chain appears in the sequencing data of a study of identical twins. This clonotype has more than one count but fewer than ten. What it binds is unknown. Germline CDR1 is DFQATT and CDR2 is SNEGSKA (reference sequence). V lost 3 bases and J 3 bases, leaving 15 bases between the germline ends. CDR3 size: 15 residues. From the 5' RACE reads, TCRdb called clonotypes with MiXCR, one entry per CDR3 protein. The sample carries 500,000 to 550,000 distinct CDR3 sequences, roughly 21% recorded once. Every donor was a healthy Caucasian. General study points: Partial confounding of zero-insertion analyses by invariant MAIT and iNKT cells was possible.

This same sample was also taken into another study, of T cells expressing NK-cell markers. Turning to that study: Of the CD8+ T cells in more than five donors, roughly 1.0-7.0% belonged to dominant NKG2C+ clonotypes. The study found these clonotypes also leading the CD3+CD56-NKG2C+ fraction in several donors.

V gene TRBV20-1 combines with J gene TRBJ2-1, with D perhaps assigned TRBD1 or TRBD2 (6 bases each). This TCR was recovered from a young woman in good health. The sample was CD4+ T cells sorted from blood. The CDR3 reads CSARGGGQDYNEQFF. The CDR3, as DNA: TGCAGTGCTAGGGGGGGCGGCCAAGACTACAATGAGCAGTTCTTC.